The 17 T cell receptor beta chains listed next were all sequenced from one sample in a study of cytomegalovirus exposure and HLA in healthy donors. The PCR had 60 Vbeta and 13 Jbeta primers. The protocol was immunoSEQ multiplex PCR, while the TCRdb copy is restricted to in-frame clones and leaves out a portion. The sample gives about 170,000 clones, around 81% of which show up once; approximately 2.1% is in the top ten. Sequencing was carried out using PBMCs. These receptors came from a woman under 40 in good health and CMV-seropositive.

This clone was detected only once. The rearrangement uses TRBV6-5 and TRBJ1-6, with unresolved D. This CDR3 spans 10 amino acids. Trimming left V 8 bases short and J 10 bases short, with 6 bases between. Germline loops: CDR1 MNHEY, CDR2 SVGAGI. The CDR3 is CASGRSPLHF. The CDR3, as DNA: TGTGCCAGCGGGCGCTCACCCCTCCACTTT.

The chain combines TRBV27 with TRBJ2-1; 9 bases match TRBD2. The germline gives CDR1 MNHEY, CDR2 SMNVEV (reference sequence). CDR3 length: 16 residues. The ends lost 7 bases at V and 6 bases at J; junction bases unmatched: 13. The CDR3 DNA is TGTGCCAGCACCCAGACTAGCGGACCTCGGGGCAATGAGCAGTTCTTC. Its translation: CASTQTSGPRGNEQFF.

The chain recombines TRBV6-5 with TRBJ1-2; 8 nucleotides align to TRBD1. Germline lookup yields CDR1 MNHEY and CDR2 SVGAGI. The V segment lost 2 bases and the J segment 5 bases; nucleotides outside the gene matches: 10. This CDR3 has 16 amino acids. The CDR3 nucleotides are TGTGCCAGCAGTTACGTAGCAGGGGGCGCAGGGTATGGCTACACCTTC. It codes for CASSYVAGGAGYGYTF.

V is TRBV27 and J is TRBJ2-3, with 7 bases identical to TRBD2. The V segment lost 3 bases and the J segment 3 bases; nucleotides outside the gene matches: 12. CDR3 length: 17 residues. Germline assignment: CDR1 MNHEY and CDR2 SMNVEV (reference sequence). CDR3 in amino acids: CASSFLPSAGYTDTQYF. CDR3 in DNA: TGTGCCAGCAGTTTCCTTCCCTCAGCGGGGTATACAGATACGCAGTATTTT.

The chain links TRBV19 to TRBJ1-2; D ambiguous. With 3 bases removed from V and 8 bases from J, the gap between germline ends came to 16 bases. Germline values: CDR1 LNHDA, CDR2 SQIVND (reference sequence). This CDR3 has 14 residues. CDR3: CASSIVPSAGGYTF. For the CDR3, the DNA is TGTGCCAGTAGTATTGTACCTTCTGCGGGCGGCTACACCTTC.

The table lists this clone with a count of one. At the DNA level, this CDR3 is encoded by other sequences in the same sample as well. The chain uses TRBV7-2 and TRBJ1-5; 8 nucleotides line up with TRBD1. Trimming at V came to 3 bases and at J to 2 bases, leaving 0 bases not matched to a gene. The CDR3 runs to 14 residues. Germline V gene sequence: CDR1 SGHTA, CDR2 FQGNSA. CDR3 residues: CASSLDRGNQPQHF. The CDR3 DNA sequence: TGTGCCAGCAGCTTGGACAGGGGCAATCAGCCCCAGCATTTT.

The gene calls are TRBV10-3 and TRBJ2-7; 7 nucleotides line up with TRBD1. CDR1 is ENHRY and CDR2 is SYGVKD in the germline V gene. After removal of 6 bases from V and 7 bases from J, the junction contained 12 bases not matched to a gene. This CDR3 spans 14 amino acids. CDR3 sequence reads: CAISRSTGTAEQYF. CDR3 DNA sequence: TGTGCCATCAGCCGGTCAACGGGGACAGCAGAGCAGTACTTC.

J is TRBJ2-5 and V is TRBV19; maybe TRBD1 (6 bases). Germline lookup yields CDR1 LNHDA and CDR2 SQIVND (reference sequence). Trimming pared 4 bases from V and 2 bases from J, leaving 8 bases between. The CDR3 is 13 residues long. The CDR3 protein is CASSNQGQETQYF. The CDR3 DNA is TGTGCCAGTAGTAATCAGGGGCAAGAGACCCAGTACTTC. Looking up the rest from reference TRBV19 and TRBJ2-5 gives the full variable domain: DGGITQSPKYLFRKEGQNVTLSCEQNLNHDAMYWYRQDPGQGLRLIYYSQIVNDFQKGDIAEGYSVSREKKESFPLTVTSAQKNPTAFYLCASSNQGQETQYFGPGTRLLVL.

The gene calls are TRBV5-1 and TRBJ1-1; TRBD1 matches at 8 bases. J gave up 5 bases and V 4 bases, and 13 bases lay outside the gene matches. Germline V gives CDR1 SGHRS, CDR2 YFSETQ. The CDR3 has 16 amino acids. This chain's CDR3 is CASSPEPGRGRTEAFF. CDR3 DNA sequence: TGCGCCAGCAGCCCTGAACCTGGCAGGGGGCGGACTGAAGCTTTCTTT.

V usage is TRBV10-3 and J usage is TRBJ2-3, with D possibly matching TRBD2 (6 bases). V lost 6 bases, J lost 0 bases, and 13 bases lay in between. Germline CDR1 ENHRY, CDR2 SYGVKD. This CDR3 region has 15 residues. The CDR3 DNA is TGTGCCATCAGAAGGGACTCTCCTAGCACAGATACGCAGTATTTT. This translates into CAIRRDSPSTDTQYF.

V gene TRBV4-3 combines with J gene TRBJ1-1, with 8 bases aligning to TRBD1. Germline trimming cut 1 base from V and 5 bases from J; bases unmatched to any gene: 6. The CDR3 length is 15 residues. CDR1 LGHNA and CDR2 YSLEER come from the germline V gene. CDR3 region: CASSQADREATEAFF. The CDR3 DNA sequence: TGCGCCAGCAGCCAAGCGGACAGGGAGGCAACTGAAGCTTTCTTT.

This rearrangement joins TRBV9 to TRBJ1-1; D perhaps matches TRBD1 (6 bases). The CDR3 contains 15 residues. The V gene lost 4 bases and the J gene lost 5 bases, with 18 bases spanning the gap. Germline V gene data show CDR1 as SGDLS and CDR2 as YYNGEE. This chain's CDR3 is CASSLEAGGRTEAFF. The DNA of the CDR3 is TGTGCCAGCAGCTTGGAGGCGGGGGGCCGAACTGAAGCTTTCTTT. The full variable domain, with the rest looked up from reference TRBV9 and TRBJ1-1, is DSGVTQTPKHLITATGQRVTLRCSPRSGDLSVYWYQQSLDQGLQFLIQYYNGEERAKGNILERFSAQQFPDLHSELNLSSLELGDSALYFCASSLEAGGRTEAFFGQGTRLTVV.

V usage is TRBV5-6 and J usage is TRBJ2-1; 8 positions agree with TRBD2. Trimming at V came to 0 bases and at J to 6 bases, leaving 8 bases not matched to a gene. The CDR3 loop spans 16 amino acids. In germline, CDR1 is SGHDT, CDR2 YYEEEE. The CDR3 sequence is CASSLDSGLVSNEQFF. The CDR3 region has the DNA TGTGCCAGCAGCTTGGACTCGGGACTAGTATCCAATGAGCAGTTCTTC.

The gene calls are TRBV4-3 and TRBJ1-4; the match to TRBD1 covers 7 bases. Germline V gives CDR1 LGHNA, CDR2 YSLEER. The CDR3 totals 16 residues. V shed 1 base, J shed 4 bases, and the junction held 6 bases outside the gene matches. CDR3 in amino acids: CASSQVWDSYNEKLFF. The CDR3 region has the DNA TGCGCCAGCAGCCAAGTCTGGGACAGTTATAATGAAAAACTGTTTTTT.

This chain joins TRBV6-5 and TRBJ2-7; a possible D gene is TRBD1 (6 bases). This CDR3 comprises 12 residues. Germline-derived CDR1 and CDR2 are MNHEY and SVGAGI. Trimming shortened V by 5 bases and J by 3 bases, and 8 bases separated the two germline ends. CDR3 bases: TGTGCCAGCAGTGGGGGCGTCTACGAGCAGTACTTC. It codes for CASSGGVYEQYF.

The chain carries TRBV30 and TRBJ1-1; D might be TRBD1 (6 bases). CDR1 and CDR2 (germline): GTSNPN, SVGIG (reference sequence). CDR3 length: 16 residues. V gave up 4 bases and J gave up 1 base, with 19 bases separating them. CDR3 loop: CAWTPIGTNQNTEAFF. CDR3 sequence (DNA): TGTGCCTGGACCCCGATAGGGACAAATCAGAACACTGAAGCTTTCTTT.

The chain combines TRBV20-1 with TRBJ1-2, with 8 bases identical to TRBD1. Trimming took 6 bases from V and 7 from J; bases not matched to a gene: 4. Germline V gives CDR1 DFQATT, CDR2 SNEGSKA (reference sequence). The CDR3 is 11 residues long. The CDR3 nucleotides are TGCAGTGCCCCTCAGGGGGCTGGCTACACCTTC. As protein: CSAPQGAGYTF.